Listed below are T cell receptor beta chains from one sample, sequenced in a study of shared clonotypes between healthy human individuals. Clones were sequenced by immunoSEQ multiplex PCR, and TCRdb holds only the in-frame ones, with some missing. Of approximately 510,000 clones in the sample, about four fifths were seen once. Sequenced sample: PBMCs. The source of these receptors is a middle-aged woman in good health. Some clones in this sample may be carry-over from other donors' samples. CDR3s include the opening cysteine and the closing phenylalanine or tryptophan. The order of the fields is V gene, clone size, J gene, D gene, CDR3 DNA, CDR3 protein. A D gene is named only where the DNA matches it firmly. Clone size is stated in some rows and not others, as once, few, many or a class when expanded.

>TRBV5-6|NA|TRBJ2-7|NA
TGTGCCAGCAGCCCGGGTTTGGGGTACGAGCAGTACTTC
CASSPGLGYEQYF
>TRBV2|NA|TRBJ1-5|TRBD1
TGTGCCAGCACCAACAGGGGACTGAATCAGCCCCAGCATTTT
CASTNRGLNQPQHF
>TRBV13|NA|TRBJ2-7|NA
TGTGCCAGCAGCCTAAGAGGGAGTCGGTACGAGCAGTACTTC
CASSLRGSRYEQYF
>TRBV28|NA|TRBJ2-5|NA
TGTGCCAGCAGTTTATGGTCAGGGAACCAAGAGACCCAGTACTTC
CASSLWSGNQETQYF
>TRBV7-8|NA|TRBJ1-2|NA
TGTGCCAGCAGCTTAGGACTACAGATAGAGGGGTACACCTTC
CASSLGLQIEGYTF
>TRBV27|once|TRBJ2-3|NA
TGTGCCAGCAGTTTATGGCGGGGAGATACGCAGTATTTT
CASSLWRGDTQYF
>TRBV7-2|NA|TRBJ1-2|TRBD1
TGTGCCAGCAGCCGGGACAGAACTAACTATGGCTACACCTTC
CASSRDRTNYGYTF
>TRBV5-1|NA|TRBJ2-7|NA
TGCGCCAGCAGCTTGGCACGGGGTTCCTACGAGCAGTACTTC
CASSLARGSYEQYF
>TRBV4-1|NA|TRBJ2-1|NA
TGCGCCAGCAGCCAGGAACCGGGACCGATATACAATGAGCAGTTCTTC
CASSQEPGPIYNEQFF
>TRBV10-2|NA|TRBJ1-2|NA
TGCGCCAGCAGTGAGACAGCTTCTAACTATGGCTACACCTTC
CASSETASNYGYTF
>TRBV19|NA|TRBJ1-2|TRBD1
TGTGCCAGTAGTTCCACAGGGGCTAACTATGGCTACACCTTC
CASSSTGANYGYTF
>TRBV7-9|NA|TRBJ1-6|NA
TGTGCCAGCAGCTACTCAAATTCACCCCTCCACTTT
CASSYSNSPLHF
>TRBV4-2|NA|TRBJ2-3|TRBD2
TGTGCCAGCAGCAACGGACTAGCGGGCACAGATACGCAGTATTTT
CASSNGLAGTDTQYF
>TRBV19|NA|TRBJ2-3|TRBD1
TGTGCCAGTAGTCCCACAGGGGGGAGCACAGATACGCAGTATTTT
CASSPTGGSTDTQYF
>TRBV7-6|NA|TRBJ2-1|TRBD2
TGTGCCAGCAGCCCAAGGACTAGCGGGAGCGGGTTGGAGCAGTTCTTC
CASSPRTSGSGLEQFF
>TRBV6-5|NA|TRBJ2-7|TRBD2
TGTGCCAGCAGCGCAGCGGGAGGGCCTAGGGAGCAGTACTTC
CASSAAGGPREQYF
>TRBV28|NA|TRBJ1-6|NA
TGTGCCAGCAGTTCGGGCCTAATTTCACCCCTCCACTTT
CASSSGLISPLHF
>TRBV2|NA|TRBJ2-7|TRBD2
TGTGCCAGCAGTGAAGTTGGGCTAGCGGGACTCTACGAGCAGTACTTC
CASSEVGLAGLYEQYF
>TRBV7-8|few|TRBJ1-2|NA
TGTGCCAGCAGCTTAGCTGGCGGGTTTGACTACACCTTC
CASSLAGGFDYTF
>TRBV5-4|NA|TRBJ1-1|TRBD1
TGTGCCAGCAGCCCCGGGACAGGGATCAGCACTGAAGCTTTCTTT
CASSPGTGISTEAFF
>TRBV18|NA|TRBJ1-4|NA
TGTGCCAGCTCCACAGAGGCGGGTGAAAAACTGTTTTTT
CASSTEAGEKLFF
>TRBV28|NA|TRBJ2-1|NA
TGTGCCAGCAAATCCCTGGACGGGACGATCCTACTAGGGCAGTTCTTC
CASKSLDGTILLGQFF
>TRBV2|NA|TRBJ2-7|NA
TGTGCCAGCAGTGAGACCACCTCTGGATCCTACGAGCAGTACTTC
CASSETTSGSYEQYF
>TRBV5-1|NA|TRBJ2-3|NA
TGCGCCAGCAGCTTGACGCGGGGTGGGACAGATACGCAGTATTTT
CASSLTRGGTDTQYF
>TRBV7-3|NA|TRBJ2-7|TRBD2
TGTGCCAGCAGCCCAGCTGGCGGGAGTGGCTACGAGCAGTACTTC
CASSPAGGSGYEQYF
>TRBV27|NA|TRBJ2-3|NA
TGTGCCAGCAGTTTAAGAGATGGAGATACGCAGTATTTT
CASSLRDGDTQYF
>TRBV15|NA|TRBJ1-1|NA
TGTGCCACCAGCAGAGACCGGTTCACTGAAGCTTTCTTT
CATSRDRFTEAFF
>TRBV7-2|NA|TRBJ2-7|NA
TGTGCCAGCAGCTCAACCGGGACCACGTCCTACGAGCAGTACTTC
CASSSTGTTSYEQYF
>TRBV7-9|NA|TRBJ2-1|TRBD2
TGTGCCAGCAGCTCCGCGACTAGCGGCAATGAGCAGTTCTTC
CASSSATSGNEQFF
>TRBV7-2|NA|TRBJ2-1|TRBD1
TGTGCCAGCAGCTTAGTGGGGACAGCTTTCTTCACACATGAGCAGTTCTTC
CASSLVGTAFFTHEQFF
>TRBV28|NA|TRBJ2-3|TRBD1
TGTGCCAGCAGTTCAGGGACAGGGACCTTCTCCACAGATACGCAGTATTTT
CASSSGTGTFSTDTQYF
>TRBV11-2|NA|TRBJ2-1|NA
TGTGCCAGCAGCTTTGGCAGCGCCAATGAGCAGTTCTTC
CASSFGSANEQFF
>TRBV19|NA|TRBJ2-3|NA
TGTGCCAGTAGTATTTTCAGCCCAGATACGCAGTATTTT
CASSIFSPDTQYF
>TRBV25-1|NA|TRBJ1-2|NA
TGTGCCAGCAGTGAATTTGGACAGCACTATGGCTACACCTTC
CASSEFGQHYGYTF
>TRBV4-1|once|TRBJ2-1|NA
TGCGCCAGCAGCCAAGATAGCTCGTTATCCTACAATGAGCAGTTCTTC
CASSQDSSLSYNEQFF
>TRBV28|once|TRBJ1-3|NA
TGTGCCAGCAGTTATAGGACCCGTGGAAACACCATATATTTT
CASSYRTRGNTIYF
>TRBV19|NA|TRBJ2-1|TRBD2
TGTGCCAGCAGTCGCCGGAGCGGGGGGGGCTCCAATGAGCAGTTCTTC
CASSRRSGGGSNEQFF
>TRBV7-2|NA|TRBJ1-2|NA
TGTGCCAGCAGCTGCAGGCCCGCGCGTAATGGCTACACCTTC
CASSCRPARNGYTF
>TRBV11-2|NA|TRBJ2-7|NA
TGTGCCAGCAGTCGGGGACGTGGCGCCTACGAGCAGTACTTC
CASSRGRGAYEQYF
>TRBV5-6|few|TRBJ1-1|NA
TGTGCCAGCAGCTTCGGGCTCACTGAAGCTTTCTTT
CASSFGLTEAFF
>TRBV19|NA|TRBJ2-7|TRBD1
TGTGCCAGTAGTATAGGTTCGGGACAGCTATCCTACGAGCAGTACTTC
CASSIGSGQLSYEQYF
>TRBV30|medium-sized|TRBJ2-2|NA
TGTGCCTGGAGTGTAAAACCCCGGGACACCGGGGAGCTGTTTTTT
CAWSVKPRDTGELFF
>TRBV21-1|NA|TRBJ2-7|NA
TGTGCCAGCAGCACCGGGACAGGGAGGTTGTACGAGCAGTACTTC
CASSTGTGRLYEQYF
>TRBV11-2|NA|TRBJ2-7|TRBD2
TGTGCCAGCAGCTTAGTGTCTAGCGGGAACTCCTACGAGCAGTACTTC
CASSLVSSGNSYEQYF
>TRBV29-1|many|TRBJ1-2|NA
TGCAGCGTTGAGGATGAGGGGAATAACTATGGCTACACCTTC
CSVEDEGNNYGYTF
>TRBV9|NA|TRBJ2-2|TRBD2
TGTGCCAGCAGCGAGGGACTAGCTTCCGGGGAGCTGTTTTTT
CASSEGLASGELFF
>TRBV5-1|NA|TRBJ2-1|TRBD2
TGCGCCAGCAGCTTGGGAGCGGGAGCCCCCAATGAGCAGTTCTTC
CASSLGAGAPNEQFF
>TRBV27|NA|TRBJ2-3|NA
TGTGCCAGCAGTGAGGACATATACACAGATACGCAGTATTTT
CASSEDIYTDTQYF
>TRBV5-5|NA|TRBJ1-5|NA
TGTGCCAGCAGCTTTAGGGACTCCAATCAGCCCCAGCATTTT
CASSFRDSNQPQHF
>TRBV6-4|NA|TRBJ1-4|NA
TGTGCCAGCAGTGAAATCCCAGGGGATGAAAAACTGTTTTTT
CASSEIPGDEKLFF
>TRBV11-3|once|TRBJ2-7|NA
TGTGCCAGCAGCATGGGGGCCGGAAGCGAGCAGTACTTC
CASSMGAGSEQYF